A single sample gave rise to the 10 T cell receptor beta chains below, sequenced in a study of shared clonotypes between healthy human individuals. Naive CD8 cells lacked CD45RO, underwent positive selection for CCR7 and left out terminally differentiated effector memory CD45RA+ cells. TCRdb's copy holds only in-frame clones and misses some; the assay was immunoSEQ multiplex PCR. The sample yields around 2.1 million clones, more than 85% seen once. Specimen: naive CD8+ T cells from PBMCs. The receptor set was obtained from a man between 18 and 35 years old in good health. Some clones in this sample may be carry-over from other donors' samples.

The V gene is TRBV30, the J gene TRBJ1-4; TRBD1 matches at 8 bases. CDR1 is GTSNPN, CDR2 SVGIG, per germline (reference sequence). V lost 3 bases, J lost 7 bases, and 10 bases stayed unmatched. The CDR3 sequence is 15 residues long. This chain's CDR3 is CAWSLTGQAIEKLFF. CDR3 DNA: TGTGCCTGGAGCCTTACGGGACAGGCCATTGAAAAACTGTTTTTT.

J is TRBJ2-7 and V is TRBV4-1; 7 nucleotides match TRBD1. Germline CDR1 MGHRA, CDR2 YSYEKL. This CDR3 is built from 15 residues. Losses at the gene ends were 3 bases for V and 0 bases for J; bases not matched to a gene: 5. The CDR3 DNA reads as TGCGCCAGCAGCCATCCAGGGGGATACTCCTACGAGCAGTACTTC. It yields the protein CASSHPGGYSYEQYF.

Turning to this clone: This sample includes further DNA sequences coding for the same CDR3. The rearrangement uses TRBV6-6 and TRBJ2-7; 8 positions match TRBD1. CDR1 is MNHNY, CDR2 SVGAGI, per germline (reference sequence). This CDR3 comprises 13 residues. V was pared by 4 bases and J by 4 bases, with 3 bases of the junction left unmatched. CDR3 nucleotides: TGTGCCAGCAGTTGGGACAGGAGTTACGAGCAGTACTTC. As protein: CASSWDRSYEQYF.

To note about this clone: Other nucleotide sequences from this sample produce the same CDR3. Written as DNA, the CDR3 is TGTGCCAGCAGTTCTACGGGGAGCACAGATACGCAGTATTTT. Translated, it gives CASSSTGSTDTQYF. The chain is built from TRBV28 and TRBJ2-3, with D perhaps matching TRBD2 (5 bases). The CDR3 loop spans 14 amino acids. CDR1 MDHEN and CDR2 SYDVKM come from the germline V gene. Trimming shortened V by 4 bases and J by 0 bases, and 8 bases separated the two germline ends.

V is TRBV27 and J is TRBJ1-2; D gene uncertain. Germline V lookup: CDR1 MNHEY, CDR2 SMNVEV (reference sequence). This CDR3 is built from 13 residues. Trimming left V 2 bases short and J 4 bases short, with 8 bases between. CDR3 sequence reads: CASSLTAAYGYTF. CDR3 in DNA: TGTGCCAGCAGTTTAACGGCAGCCTATGGCTACACCTTC.

On this clone itself: Other DNA sequences of this sample code for an identical CDR3. This rearrangement joins TRBV19 to TRBJ1-5; D gene uncertain. Germline CDR1 LNHDA, CDR2 SQIVND (reference sequence). Trimming took 2 bases from V and 3 from J, leaving 8 bases between them. The CDR3 length is 14 residues. This CDR3 is CASSIRDHNQPQHF. Here the CDR3 DNA reads TGTGCCAGTAGTATAAGGGATCACAATCAGCCCCAGCATTTT.

V gene TRBV28 combines with J gene TRBJ1-3, with D possibly TRBD1 on 6 matching bases. CDR1 and CDR2 (germline): MDHEN, SYDVKM. The CDR3 extends over 16 amino acids. Trimming stripped 6 bases from V and 8 bases from J, with 23 bases between. CDR3 bases: TGTGCCAGCAGCACCTATGGGGGGCTTGCTAGGCACACCATATATTTT. Amino acids: CASSTYGGLARHTIYF.

The chain uses TRBV29-1 and TRBJ2-7; weak D call: TRBD2 (6 bases). This CDR3 contains 14 residues. With 5 bases removed from V and 2 bases from J, the gap between germline ends came to 16 bases. The germline CDR1 and CDR2 sequences are SQVTM and ANQGSEA. For the CDR3, the DNA is TGCAGCGTTCCGGGGGAGAACGGACCCTACGAGCAGTACTTC. It encodes CSVPGENGPYEQYF.

This sequence joins TRBV7-2 and TRBJ2-7; 10 bases line up with TRBD2. CDR1 and CDR2 (germline): SGHTA, FQGNSA. V was clipped by 8 bases and J by 7 bases; unmatched bases: 11. This CDR3 contains 14 residues. The CDR3 here is CASSLTSGTGEQYF. The DNA for the CDR3 is TGTGCCAGCTCCCTAACTAGCGGGACGGGGGAGCAGTACTTC.

This clone was recorded only once. V gene TRBV7-9 combines with J gene TRBJ1-1; 8 nucleotides line up with TRBD1. From germline, CDR1 is SEHNR and CDR2 FQNEAQ (reference sequence). V was clipped by 5 bases and J by 13 bases; unmatched bases: 24. CDR3 length: 17 amino acids. The CDR3 spells CASSTHESTGVNLGDFF. The CDR3 DNA follows: TGTGCCAGCAGCACACATGAGTCGACAGGGGTTAATTTAGGGGATTTCTTT.